A selection of T cell receptor beta chains follows, all from one sample in a study of identical twins. One entry per CDR3 protein, called by TCRdb with MiXCR from the 5' RACE reads. The sample includes 500,000 to 650,000 distinct CDR3 sequences, less than 9% seen only once; the top ten take around 1.6%. The same specimen was also included in a second study, on yellow fever vaccine responses in identical twins.

Sample: PBMCs. The origin of the receptors is a woman younger than 30 in good health. CDR3s include the opening cysteine and the closing phenylalanine or tryptophan. Fields, in order: V gene, J gene, CDR3 protein.

>TRBV6-1|TRBJ2-7
CASSPTSGATYEQYF
>TRBV7-9|TRBJ1-3
CASSWTDNISGNTIYF
>TRBV5-5|TRBJ1-5
CASSSNMAGQPQHF
>TRBV6-5|TRBJ1-1
CASSYSILNTEAFF
>TRBV7-9|TRBJ1-1
CASSATWMNTEAFF
>TRBV30|TRBJ2-5
CAWKPAGDQETQYF
>TRBV3-1|TRBJ1-4
CASSQARDRGFATNEKLFF
>TRBV7-3|TRBJ2-1
CASRPGAGSNPVQLFF
>TRBV5-1|TRBJ1-1
CASSSATGALLNTEAFF
>TRBV20-1|TRBJ2-2
CSARDLTSGGTDTGELFF
>TRBV5-1|TRBJ1-1
CASSRDGYTEAFF
>TRBV7-7|TRBJ2-1
CASSPSPGTGNEQFF
>TRBV7-6|TRBJ2-3
CASSPRGWSTDTQYF
>TRBV7-3|TRBJ2-1
CASSISGTGIYNEQFF
>TRBV20-1|TRBJ1-1
CSARDTRGGTEAFF
>TRBV7-9|TRBJ2-3
CASTPQTSSTDTQYF
>TRBV5-6|TRBJ1-5
CASSLFLAVGTSGQPQHF
>TRBV5-1|TRBJ2-1
CASSLASGSHEQFF
>TRBV6-2/TRBV6-3|TRBJ2-1
CASSHLAGLRAVKSSYNEQFF
>TRBV2|TRBJ2-2
CASSEESTANTGELFF
>TRBV3-1|TRBJ2-1
CASSQDLVNNEQFF
>TRBV20-1|TRBJ1-2
CSARDLARLSYGYTF
>TRBV5-1|TRBJ2-3
CASSPLSSADTQYF
>TRBV4-1|TRBJ2-5
CASSLNYQETQYF
>TRBV6-1|TRBJ1-1
CASRPGTGEVTFF
>TRBV28|TRBJ1-4
CASSSHGGTNEKLFF
>TRBV6-2/TRBV6-3|TRBJ2-3
CASSYVSSGSGIDTQYF
>TRBV20-1|TRBJ2-3
CSAPPGPTGDTQYF
>TRBV3-1|TRBJ2-1
CASSQDTLALNEQFF
>TRBV20-1|TRBJ2-1
CSPSNNEQFF
>TRBV7-8|TRBJ2-5
CASSGGVGQGGETQYF
>TRBV6-5|TRBJ1-6
CASSYVVRGGRGNSPLHF
>TRBV18|TRBJ2-2
CASSPPGRLTGELFF